These 20 T cell receptor beta chains were all obtained from the same sample, sequenced in a study of human T cells and chemical hapten exposure (dated by TCRdb to the early 2020s). The library came from RACE. Data came from a NextSeq 500. Using fastp trimming at Q25 and MiXCR clonotype assembly, TCRdb reanalyzed the public sequencing data and kept in-frame beta chains. For every CDR3 protein sequence, its rows merge into one entry that carries the most common genes and DNA. This sample gives roughly 48,000 distinct CDR3 sequences in total; approximately 11% of them show up just once. Clones ranked in the top ten supply 1.5% to 2% of the sample. In light of the paper, this sample's time point label describes: patch test 1, 2 weeks after DPC sensitization. In the paper's terms, the treatment or condition label means: therapeutic diphenylcyclopropenone sensitization with weekly scalp DPC. Unfractionated whole blood was collected in Tempus Blood RNA tubes, and total RNA was extracted from that blood.

Sequencing used whole blood, obtained in connection with sensitization to the hapten diphenylcyclopropenone (DPC). The receptor set was obtained from a woman aged 40 to 55 with alopecia areata. Some clones in this sample may be carry-over from other donors' samples.

The chain combines TRBV28 with TRBJ2-5; D perhaps matches TRBD1 (6 bases). V lost 4 bases and J lost 2, with 17 bases in between. This CDR3 region has 16 residues. Germline V lookup: CDR1 MDHEN, CDR2 SYDVKM. The CDR3 loop is CASSSPGEGGQETQYF. CDR3 sequence (DNA): TGTGCCAGCAGTTCCCCAGGGGAAGGAGGACAAGAGACCCAGTACTTC.

Many counts were recorded for this clonotype. The chain has TRBV5-1 and TRBJ2-5; perhaps TRBD1 as D (6 bases). Germline loops: CDR1 SGHRS, CDR2 YFSETQ. Trimming pared 0 bases from V and 5 bases from J, leaving 17 bases between. CDR3 length equals 16 residues. The CDR3 sequence is CASSLGPNRVGETQYF. CDR3 nucleotides: TGCGCCAGCAGCTTGGGGCCCAACAGGGTCGGGGAGACCCAGTACTTC.

The chain carries TRBV27 and TRBJ1-1; maybe TRBD1 (6 bases). Between the trimmed V and J ends, which lost 8 bases and 2 bases, there was a span of 18 bases. CDR1 is MNHEY, CDR2 SMNVEV, per germline (reference sequence). The CDR3 contains 15 residues. The CDR3 sequence: CASQPSTGFNTEAFF. CDR3 nucleotides: TGTGCCAGCCAACCTTCGACAGGCTTCAACACTGAAGCTTTCTTT.

This clonotype was picked up a small number of times. The chain recombines TRBV4-1 with TRBJ2-7; 7 positions agree with TRBD1. This CDR3 comprises 15 residues. Per the germline V gene, CDR1 is MGHRA and CDR2 is YSYEKL. The V gene end was trimmed by 3 bases and the J gene end by 0 bases; junction bases not matched to a gene: 5. CDR3 DNA sequence: TGCGCCAGCAGCCAGGGGACAGCCTTCTCCTACGAGCAGTACTTC. Amino acid sequence: CASSQGTAFSYEQYF.

This clonotype showed up many times. The chain carries TRBV29-1 and TRBJ1-2; no definite D call. Germline-derived CDR1 and CDR2 are SQVTM and ANQGSEA. This CDR3 has 13 residues. Trimming removed 2 bases from V and 4 bases from J, with 11 bases in between. The CDR3 spells CSVETGGRYGYTF. Here the CDR3 DNA reads TGCAGCGTTGAAACCGGAGGACGCTATGGCTACACCTTC. The entire variable domain, with the rest obtained from reference TRBV29-1 and TRBJ1-2, is as follows: SAVISQKPSRDICQRGTSLTIQCQVDSQVTMMFWYRQQPGQSLTLIATANQGSEATYESGFVIDKFPISRPNLTFSTLTVSNMSPEDSSIYLCSVETGGRYGYTFGSGTRLTVV.

The table lists this clonotype with a few counts. This chain links TRBV3-1 with TRBJ2-3, with 8 bases matching TRBD1. The CDR3 contains 17 residues. CDR1 is LGHDT, CDR2 YNNKEL, per germline (reference sequence). V was clipped by 0 bases and J by 2 bases; unmatched bases: 7. The CDR3 DNA reads as TGTGCCAGCAGCCAAGATCAAGCAGGGGGCATCACAGATACGCAGTATTTT. This sequence encodes CASSQDQAGGITDTQYF.

J is TRBJ1-1 and V is TRBV7-9; D is uncertain. CDR3 length: 15 residues. Trimming removed 5 bases at V and 5 bases at J, with 18 bases between. In germline, CDR1 is SEHNR, CDR2 FQNEAQ (reference sequence). The CDR3 reads CASSPPGMRGTEAFF. In DNA, the CDR3 is TGTGCCAGCAGCCCACCGGGGATGCGGGGAACTGAAGCTTTCTTT.

This clonotype was seen many times. V and J are TRBV6-6 and TRBJ1-6; D perhaps matches TRBD1 (6 bases). This CDR3 contains 16 residues. Trimming removed 6 bases from V and 4 bases from J, with 16 bases in between. Germline values: CDR1 MNHNY, CDR2 SVGAGI (reference sequence). The CDR3 nucleotides are TGTGCCAGCAGCTCAAACAGGGCGAATTATAATTCACCCCTCCACTTT. This encodes CASSSNRANYNSPLHF.

This clonotype has ten or more counts. V is TRBV11-2 and J is TRBJ1-3, with TRBD1 as a possible D gene (5 bases). CDR3 length: 18 amino acids. Germline V gives CDR1 SGHAT, CDR2 FQNNGV. V lost 2 bases and J lost 2, with 19 bases in between. The CDR3 nucleotides are TGTGCCAGCAGCTTACGCCCCCGGGGGGGTAGGACTGGAAACACCATATATTTT. It translates to CASSLRPRGGRTGNTIYF.

In regard to this clonotype: A much larger clone sits a single nucleotide away, making a read error possible. The chain couples TRBV3-1 to TRBJ2-1, with 9 bases aligning to TRBD1. Germline values: CDR1 LGHDT, CDR2 YNNKEL (reference sequence). There are 17 residues in the CDR3. CDR3 loop: CASSQGDRVRGYNKQFF. The CDR3 DNA reads TGTGCCAGCAGCCAGGGGGACAGGGTAAGAGGGTACAATAAGCAGTTCTTC.

This clonotype was observed a handful of times. The rearrangement links TRBV20-1 to TRBJ2-1, with 7 positions matching TRBD2. The junction had 3 bases not matched to a gene; V was cut back by 0 bases and J by 7 bases. The germline CDR1 and CDR2 sequences are DFQATT and SNEGSKA (reference sequence). The CDR3 extends over 13 amino acids. The CDR3 loop is CSARDWRGNEQFF. Here the CDR3 DNA reads TGCAGTGCTAGAGATTGGCGGGGGAATGAGCAGTTCTTC.

This clonotype was counted at least ten times. V gene TRBV28 combines with J gene TRBJ1-2, with D uncertain. The CDR3 totals 13 residues. The V end was cut by 5 bases, the J end by 7 bases, with 14 bases between. Looked up from germline, CDR1 is MDHEN and CDR2 is SYDVKM. The DNA of the CDR3 is TGTGCCAGCAGTCCCAGGCGGAGCTCTGGCTACACCTTC. This sequence encodes CASSPRRSSGYTF.

This clonotype has just a few counts. The gene calls are TRBV29-1 and TRBJ1-1; the D is unclear. Germline V gene data show CDR1 as SQVTM and CDR2 as ANQGSEA. V was shortened by 7 bases and J by 0 bases, with 15 bases between the two germline ends. This CDR3 is 14 amino acids long. The chain's CDR3 is CSATAIPMNTEAFF. DNA for the CDR3: TGCAGCGCCACAGCCATTCCCATGAACACTGAAGCTTTCTTT.

This clonotype appeared a few times. The gene calls are TRBV29-1 and TRBJ2-5; 8 nucleotides agree with TRBD2. The CDR3 runs 15 residues. Germline V gene sequence: CDR1 SQVTM, CDR2 ANQGSEA. V shed 3 bases, J shed 2 bases, and the junction held 8 bases outside the gene matches. CDR3 DNA sequence: TGCAGCGTTGATTTGGCGGGGGGTCTGCAAGAGACCCAGTACTTC. As protein: CSVDLAGGLQETQYF.

This clonotype was seen repeatedly, ten times or more. The chain has TRBV7-2 and TRBJ1-2; 10 bases map to TRBD1. Germline CDR1 reads SGHTA; CDR2 reads FQGNSA. The CDR3 extends over 15 amino acids. The trim removed 4 bases at V and 4 bases at J, leaving 6 bases unmatched. The CDR3 bases are TGTGCCAGCAGCTCCGACAGGGGGCAAGGCTATGGCTACACCTTC. The encoded protein is CASSSDRGQGYGYTF.

This clonotype was counted at least ten times. The J gene is TRBJ1-4, the V gene TRBV12-3 or TRBV12-4, with 8 bases lining up with TRBD1. CDR3 size: 16 residues. The V segment lost 0 bases and the J segment 7 bases; nucleotides outside the gene matches: 7. The CDR3 DNA sequence: TGTGCCAGCAGTTTAGCGCCCCAGGGGGCAGGTGAAAAACTGTTTTTT. This gives the protein CASSLAPQGAGEKLFF.

The chain recombines TRBV7-9 with TRBJ1-4, with D unresolved. CDR1 is SEHNR, CDR2 FQNEAQ, per germline (reference sequence). V was cut by 3 bases and J by 0 bases, with 8 bases left in between. The CDR3 is 15 amino acids. DNA of the CDR3: TGTGCCAGCAGCTTCGCTGAAGCAACTAATGAAAAACTGTTTTTT. Its protein is CASSFAEATNEKLFF. Filled out from reference TRBV7-9 and TRBJ1-4, the complete variable domain reads DTGVSQNPRHKITKRGQNVTFRCDPISEHNRLYWYRQTLGQGPEFLTYFQNEAQLEKSRLLSDRFSAERPKGSFSTLEIQRTEQGDSAMYLCASSFAEATNEKLFFGSGTQLSVL.

The J gene is TRBJ2-7, the V gene TRBV28; 8 bases line up with TRBD2. Germline V gene lookup returns CDR1 MDHEN and CDR2 SYDVKM. The CDR3 has 13 residues. J was trimmed by 2 bases and V by 6 bases; bases with no gene match: 3. The CDR3 here is CASSRTSPYEQYF. CDR3 coding DNA: TGTGCCAGCAGCAGGACTAGCCCCTACGAGCAGTACTTC.

In this sample, this clonotype turned up many times. The gene calls are TRBV30 and TRBJ2-1; 8 bases align to TRBD2. V lost 2 bases to trimming and J lost 10 bases; unmatched junction nucleotides: 4. Germline V gene sequence: CDR1 GTSNPN, CDR2 SVGIG (reference sequence). The CDR3 length is 12 residues. CDR3: CAWSRASGEQFF. CDR3 in DNA: TGTGCCTGGAGTCGGGCTAGCGGGGAGCAGTTCTTC.

Remarks on this clonotype: At one of its ends the junction is not consistent with the germline gene, which may arise from a read error. The chain recombines TRBV7-2 with TRBJ1-5; weak D call: TRBD1 (6 bases). In germline, CDR1 is SGHTA, CDR2 FQGNSA. CDR3 length equals 17 residues. Written as DNA, the CDR3 is TGTGCCAGCAGCTTAGGGGGGAGGTCGGACAGCATTCAGCCCCAGCATTTT. Translated, it gives CASSLGGRSDSIQPQHF.